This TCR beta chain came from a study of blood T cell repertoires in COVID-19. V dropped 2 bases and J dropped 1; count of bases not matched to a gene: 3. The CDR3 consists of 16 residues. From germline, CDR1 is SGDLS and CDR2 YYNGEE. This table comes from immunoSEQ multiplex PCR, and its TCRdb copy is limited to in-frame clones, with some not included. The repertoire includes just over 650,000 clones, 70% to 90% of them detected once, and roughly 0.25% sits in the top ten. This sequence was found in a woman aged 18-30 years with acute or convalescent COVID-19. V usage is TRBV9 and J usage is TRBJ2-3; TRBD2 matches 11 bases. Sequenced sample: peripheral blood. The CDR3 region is CASSVASGGRTDTQYF. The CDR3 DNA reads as TGTGCCAGCAGCGTCGCTAGCGGGGGGCGCACAGATACGCAGTATTTT.